The clone carrying this T cell receptor (beta chain) was seen a few times. The data stem from a study of T cell responses to AZD1222 COVID-19 vaccine. Germline trimming cut 4 bases from V and 3 bases from J; bases unmatched to any gene: 8. Germline V CDR1 and CDR2: SGHTA, FQGNSA. The CDR3 consists of 16 residues. Clones were read by immunoSEQ multiplex PCR, and TCRdb kept only the in-frame ones, dropping some. The table includes around 99,000 clones, approximately 90% detected once. V gene TRBV7-2 combines with J gene TRBJ1-3, with 8 bases fitting TRBD1. The specimen comprised peripheral blood, sampled 28 days after the second AZD1222 dose. This receptor was taken from an adult who received the AZD1222 COVID-19 vaccine. Written as DNA, the CDR3 is TGTGCCAGCAGCTCACAAGGGACAGGCGGTGGAAACACCATATATTTT. Encoded protein: CASSSQGTGGGNTIYF. Using reference TRBV7-2 and TRBJ1-3 for the parts outside the CDR3, the full variable domain is GAGVSQSPSNKVTEKGKDVELRCDPISGHTALYWYRQSLGQGLEFLIYFQGNSAPDKSGLPSDRFSAERTGGSVSTLTIQRTQQEDSAVYLCASSSQGTGGGNTIYFGEGSWLTVV.